A single sample gave rise to the 18 T cell receptor beta chains below, sequenced in a study of a mutant IDH1 vaccine in newly diagnosed glioma (dated by TCRdb to the early 2020s). These TCRs' antigens remain unknown. Libraries were constructed by the immunoSEQ multiplex PCR assay. What TCRdb holds here is the immuneACCESS table cut down to in-frame rearrangements. Part of the clones is not present; checked against another copy, under half of the missing clones reflect an unresolved V gene, and the others are unexplained. This sample holds approximately 60,000 clones; about 74% were observed only once. Jointly, the top ten make up 4.7% of the sample. The time point label on this specimen signifies: week 35, safety follow-up. Every vaccine dose consisted of 300 ug of a 20-mer mutant IDH1 peptide in Montanide, administered subcutaneously together with topical imiquimod. This sample comprised PBMCs, obtained from a glioma patient whose treatment included an IDH1 peptide vaccine. The receptors stem from a man between 45 and 60 years old with glioma.

V is TRBV6-4 and J is TRBJ2-4, with 13 bases matching TRBD2. The CDR3 has 19 amino acids. J lost 0 bases, V lost 5 bases, and 10 bases had no gene match. The V gene's germline CDR1 is MRHNA and CDR2 SNTAGT. CDR3 in DNA: TGTGCCAGCAGTCGTTACACTAGCGGGGGGGTCCTAGCCAAAAACATTCAGTACTTC. This encodes CASSRYTSGGVLAKNIQYF.

The V and J genes are TRBV19 and TRBJ1-1; D is unclear. From germline, CDR1 is LNHDA and CDR2 SQIVND (reference sequence). The CDR3 has 13 amino acids. V was clipped by 1 base and J by 5 bases, with 8 bases between them. The CDR3 bases are TGTGCCAGTAGTATAGGAGAGGGAACTGAAGCTTTCTTT. Encoded protein: CASSIGEGTEAFF.

There are a few counts of this clone. For the CDR3, the DNA is TGTGCCAGCAGTTTTCGGGACGGACAATACGAGCAGTACTTC. Protein product: CASSFRDGQYEQYF. The V and J genes are TRBV27 and TRBJ2-7; the D call may be TRBD1 or TRBD2 (5 bases each). V lost 3 bases and J lost 4, with 13 bases in between. This CDR3 has 14 residues. CDR1 and CDR2 from the germline V gene are MNHEY and SMNVEV (reference sequence).

The V call is TRBV18, the J call TRBJ2-7, with D possibly being TRBD2 (6 bases). Germline CDR1 and CDR2: KGHSH and LQKENI. Trimming took off 9 bases at V and 7 bases at J, with 19 bases between the two ends. This CDR3 has 13 residues. CDR3 in amino acids: CASSQAPGREQYF. CDR3 bases: TGTGCCAGTTCCCAAGCGCCGGGGAGGGAGCAGTACTTC.

The chain recombines TRBV7-9 with TRBJ2-1; D is possibly TRBD1 (6 bases). CDR3 size: 17 residues. Germline loops: CDR1 SEHNR, CDR2 FQNEAQ (reference sequence). The ends were cut back, 5 bases at V and 2 bases at J, with 19 bases in the middle. The CDR3 spells CASSRALQGFTYNEQFF. The CDR3, as DNA: TGTGCCAGCAGCCGAGCTTTACAGGGATTTACCTACAATGAGCAGTTCTTC.

This rearrangement joins TRBV7-2 to TRBJ1-4; D remains ambiguous. The germline gives CDR1 SGHTA, CDR2 FQGNSA. Trimming stripped 5 bases from V and 6 bases from J, with 10 bases between. CDR3 length: 13 amino acids. In nucleotides, the CDR3 is TGTGCCAGCAGCCCCCGTCGGCATGAAAAACTGTTTTTT. Translating gives CASSPRRHEKLFF.

This clone has only one observation. The rearrangement links TRBV9 to TRBJ2-7; TRBD1 matches 7 bases. The CDR3 runs 13 residues. V lost 0 bases and J lost 6; bases outside the gene matches: 3. Germline V CDR1 and CDR2: SGDLS, YYNGEE. CDR3 region: CASSVAPGGEQYF. The CDR3 DNA is TGTGCCAGCAGCGTAGCTCCAGGGGGCGAGCAGTACTTC.

In this sample, this clone turned up a few times. The rearrangement links TRBV4-1 to TRBJ2-3; no firm D call. This CDR3 is 14 amino acids long. In germline, CDR1 is MGHRA, CDR2 YSYEKL. The germline V and J ends were trimmed by 0 bases and 6 bases, with 10 bases remaining between them. DNA for the CDR3: TGCGCCAGCAGCCAAGAGTCGCACCCCGATACGCAGTATTTT. Translated: CASSQESHPDTQYF.

J is TRBJ1-1 and V is TRBV6-5; 8 bases agree with TRBD1. After removal of 5 bases from V and 13 bases from J, the junction contained 6 bases not matched to a gene. Germline values: CDR1 MNHEY, CDR2 SVGAGI. This CDR3 region has 11 residues. CDR3 residues: CASSQGAGFFF. CDR3 in DNA: TGTGCCAGCAGTCAGGGGGCAGGGTTTTTCTTT.

This sequence joins TRBV19 and TRBJ2-6, with D unclear. In germline, CDR1 is LNHDA, CDR2 SQIVND (reference sequence). Deletions cut 3 bases from V and 3 bases from J, with 9 bases between. The CDR3 contains 15 residues. The CDR3 protein is CASSMSPIGANVLTF. CDR3 sequence (DNA): TGTGCCAGTAGTATGTCCCCCATTGGGGCCAACGTCCTGACTTTC. Supplemented by reference TRBV19 and TRBJ2-6, the full variable domain reads DGGITQSPKYLFRKEGQNVTLSCEQNLNHDAMYWYRQDPGQGLRLIYYSQIVNDFQKGDIAEGYSVSREKKESFPLTVTSAQKNPTAFYLCASSMSPIGANVLTFGAGSRLTVL.

This clone appeared a single time. V is TRBV14 and J is TRBJ2-2; D is unclear. Per germline, CDR1 SGHDN and CDR2 FVKESK. The CDR3 runs to 12 residues. V was pared by 4 bases and J by 7 bases, with 7 bases between. Written as DNA, the CDR3 is TGTGCCAGCAGCCTTGAGGTCGGGGAGCTGTTTTTT. It is translated as CASSLEVGELFF.

The chain is built from TRBV6-5 and TRBJ2-1, with D possibly TRBD1 on 5 matching bases. This CDR3 spans 13 amino acids. V lost 6 bases and J lost 4, with 10 bases in between. Germline-derived CDR1 and CDR2 are MNHEY and SVGAGI. The CDR3 DNA sequence: TGTGCCAGCAGCCCTGGACAATACAATGAGCAGTTCTTC. This gives the protein CASSPGQYNEQFF.

The genes are TRBV30 and TRBJ2-7; TRBD1 might be the D (6 bases). The germline CDR1 and CDR2 sequences are GTSNPN and SVGIG (reference sequence). Trimming pared 3 bases from V and 1 base from J, leaving 13 bases between. This CDR3 contains 14 residues. As DNA, the CDR3 is TGTGCCTGGAGCGTGGGGGCTTCATCCTACGAGCAGTACTTC. Translation: CAWSVGASSYEQYF.

The chain recombines TRBV29-1 with TRBJ2-2, with a tentative D call TRBD1 (5 bases). This CDR3 is built from 14 residues. V was cut by 6 bases and J by 2 bases, with 13 bases left in between. Germline V gene sequence: CDR1 SQVTM, CDR2 ANQGSEA. In DNA form, the CDR3 reads TGCAGCGTCATACGGACACTAAACACCGGGGAGCTGTTTTTT. Protein: CSVIRTLNTGELFF.

This clone was seen a single time. The V and J genes are TRBV6-6 and TRBJ2-1; D may be TRBD1 or TRBD2 (5 bases each). Germline-derived CDR1 and CDR2 are MNHNY and SVGAGI (reference sequence). The CDR3 is 15 residues long. V gave up 6 bases and J gave up 8 bases, with 20 bases separating them. In DNA, the CDR3 is TGTGCCAGCAGCACTGGGACGGCCGAGATCGATGAGCAGTTCTTC. It specifies CASSTGTAEIDEQFF.

This clone was detected a few times. The V call is TRBV9, the J call TRBJ2-7; weak D call: TRBD2 (5 bases). The germline V gene has CDR1 SGDLS and CDR2 YYNGEE. The CDR3 runs 14 residues. The germline V and J ends were trimmed by 0 bases and 5 bases, with 12 bases remaining between them. In nucleotides, the CDR3 is TGTGCCAGCAGCGTAGCCCCTAGCCCTGACGAGCAGTACTTC. This codes for CASSVAPSPDEQYF.

The rearrangement links TRBV5-1 to TRBJ2-3; tentative D call: TRBD1 (8 bases). CDR3 size: 14 residues. The germline V and J ends were trimmed by 3 bases and 6 bases, with 14 bases remaining between them. Germline CDR1 is SGHRS and CDR2 is YFSETQ. The DNA of the CDR3 is TGCGCCAGCAGCTCACAGGGGGAGGGGGATACGCAGTATTTT. It yields the protein CASSSQGEGDTQYF.

This clone came up a few times. The chain employs TRBV19 and TRBJ1-1, with D uncertain. Germline lookup yields CDR1 LNHDA and CDR2 SQIVND (reference sequence). V lost 5 bases, J lost 3 bases, and 7 bases lay in between. There are 12 residues in the CDR3. The CDR3 spells CASSPGYTEAFF. In nucleotides, the CDR3 is TGTGCCAGTAGTCCAGGTTACACTGAAGCTTTCTTT.